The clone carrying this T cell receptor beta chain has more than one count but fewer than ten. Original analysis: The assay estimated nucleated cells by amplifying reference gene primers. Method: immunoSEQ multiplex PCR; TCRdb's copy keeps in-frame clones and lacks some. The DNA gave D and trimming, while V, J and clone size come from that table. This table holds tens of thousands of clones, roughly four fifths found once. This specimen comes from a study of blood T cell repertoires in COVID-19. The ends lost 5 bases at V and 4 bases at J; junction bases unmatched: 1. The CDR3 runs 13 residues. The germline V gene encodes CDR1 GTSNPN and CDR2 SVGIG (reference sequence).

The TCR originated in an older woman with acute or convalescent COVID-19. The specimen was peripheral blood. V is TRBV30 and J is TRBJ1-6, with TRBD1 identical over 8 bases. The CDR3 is CAWQGAYNSPLHF. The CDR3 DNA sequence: TGTGCCTGGCAGGGGGCATATAATTCACCCCTCCACTTT.